These 15 T cell receptor beta chains were sequenced from one sample in a study of CD8 T cells in Susac syndrome. RNA amounts of roughly 0.5 to 1 ug underwent reverse transcription with random hexamers. TCRdb re-derived calls from the immunoSEQ multiplex PCR reads in MiXCR, one entry per CDR3 protein. Among some 120,000 distinct CDR3 sequences listed, nearly 95% were seen once. The specimen was CD4+ T cells from PBMCs. The receptor set was obtained from a human donor in good health.

CDR3 nucleotides: TGCAGTGCTAGAGATCGAGAGACCCAGTACTTC. Its protein product is CSARDRETQYF. The J gene is TRBJ2-5, the V gene TRBV20-1; no definite D call. The CDR3 covers 11 residues. Trimming left V 0 bases short and J 4 bases short, with 3 bases between. CDR1 is DFQATT, CDR2 SNEGSKA, per germline (reference sequence).

This chain connects TRBV23-1 to TRBJ2-1; no clear D. TRBV23-1 is marked as an open reading frame, function uncertain. V was cut by 10 bases and J by 7 bases, with 14 bases left in between. The CDR3 consists of 12 residues. Here the CDR3 DNA reads TGCGCCAAGTATAAGTCCCGGAATGAGCAGTTCTTC. The encoded protein is CAKYKSRNEQFF.

The V gene is TRBV7-2, the J gene TRBJ2-7, with 7 nucleotides matching TRBD2. CDR1 is SGHTA, CDR2 FQGNSA, per germline. The CDR3 consists of 16 residues. The V gene end was trimmed by 0 bases and the J gene end by 2 bases; junction bases not matched to a gene: 7. The CDR3 sequence: CASSLAASGQTYEQYF. CDR3 nucleotides: TGTGCCAGCAGCTTAGCGGCTAGCGGCCAAACCTACGAGCAGTACTTC.

This chain connects TRBV4-1 to TRBJ2-1; 10 bases map to TRBD2. The CDR3 has 15 residues. Germline lookup yields CDR1 MGHRA and CDR2 YSYEKL. The V segment lost 0 bases and the J segment 8 bases; nucleotides outside the gene matches: 4. CDR3 protein: CASSQDPSGSDEQFF. The CDR3 bases are TGCGCCAGCAGCCAAGATCCTAGCGGGAGTGATGAGCAGTTCTTC.

The chain employs TRBV7-2 and TRBJ2-2, with D perhaps given as TRBD1 or TRBD2 (5 bases each). The CDR3 loop spans 18 amino acids. V lost 5 bases and J lost 0, with 19 bases in between. Germline assignment: CDR1 SGHTA and CDR2 FQGNSA. The CDR3 DNA sequence: TGTGCCAGCAGCCCCAGAGGGGCAGGAATATCGAACACCGGGGAGCTGTTTTTT. It is translated as CASSPRGAGISNTGELFF.

The rearrangement joins TRBV19 to TRBJ1-1; D gene unclear. Germline CDR1 and CDR2: LNHDA and SQIVND (reference sequence). The CDR3 spans 13 residues. Trimming left V 7 bases short and J 2 bases short, with 11 bases between. The CDR3 DNA sequence: TGTGCCAGTACGAAAAGGCGAAACACTGAAGCTTTCTTT. This codes for CASTKRRNTEAFF.

The J gene is TRBJ1-1, the V gene TRBV30; D gene ambiguous. Between the trimmed V and J ends, which lost 1 base and 8 bases, there was a span of 11 bases. The CDR3 runs 12 residues. Germline CDR1 is GTSNPN and CDR2 is SVGIG (reference sequence). The CDR3 sequence: CAWSGRQKEAFF. Here the CDR3 DNA reads TGTGCCTGGAGTGGACGACAAAAAGAAGCTTTCTTT.

V is TRBV2 and J is TRBJ1-5, with D perhaps matching TRBD1 (6 bases). CDR1 SNHLY and CDR2 FYNNEI come from the germline V gene. V lost 0 bases, J lost 7 bases, and 13 bases lay in between. CDR3 length: 15 residues. The CDR3, as DNA: TGTGCCAGCAGTGAAGCTACAGGGCTGGGCCAGCCCCAGCATTTT. This codes for CASSEATGLGQPQHF.

CDR3 in amino acids: CASSKSSRNTEAFF. The CDR3 region has the DNA TGTGCCAGCAGTAAGTCTTCGCGGAACACTGAAGCTTTCTTT. The J gene is TRBJ1-1, the V gene TRBV12-3 or TRBV12-4; D remains ambiguous. V was pared by 5 bases and J by 1 base, with 11 bases between. The CDR3 covers 14 residues.

The chain has TRBV6-1 and TRBJ1-2; 7 bases line up with TRBD1. CDR1 is MNHNS and CDR2 is SASEGT in the germline V gene. The length of the CDR3 is 16 residues. V trimming: 0 bases; J trimming: 6 bases; junction bases outside the gene matches: 10. This CDR3 is CASSEALQDRVHGYTF. CDR3 bases: TGTGCCAGCAGTGAAGCGCTCCAAGACAGGGTGCATGGCTACACCTTC.

The V call is TRBV30, the J call TRBJ2-3; D is unclear. This CDR3 is built from 15 residues. From germline, CDR1 is GTSNPN and CDR2 SVGIG (reference sequence). The V gene lost 3 bases and the J gene lost 7 bases, with 20 bases spanning the gap. The CDR3: CAWRTDRFGLHTQYF. The CDR3 DNA sequence: TGTGCCTGGAGAACCGACCGGTTCGGTTTACATACGCAGTATTTT.

The CDR3 DNA reads TGTGCCAGCAGCCCCGTCGGGACAGGAAAAGAGACCCAGTACTTC. It translates to CASSPVGTGKETQYF. This chain joins TRBV3-1 and TRBJ2-5; 8 nucleotides align to TRBD1. CDR1 is LGHDT and CDR2 is YNNKEL in the germline V gene (reference sequence). This CDR3 is 15 amino acids long. V lost 4 bases to trimming and J lost 3 bases; unmatched junction nucleotides: 7.

This clonotype was picked up a small number of times. The gene calls are TRBV3-1 and TRBJ1-1; the D is unclear. Germline CDR1 reads LGHDT; CDR2 reads YNNKEL (reference sequence). Trimming took off 1 base at V and 1 base at J, with 4 bases between the two ends. The CDR3 has 13 amino acids. DNA for the CDR3: TGTGCCAGCAGCCAAGTTTCGAACACTGAAGCTTTCTTT. It yields the protein CASSQVSNTEAFF.

V and J are TRBV5-6 and TRBJ2-7; D not certain. CDR1 and CDR2 (germline): SGHDT, YYEEEE. The CDR3 is 14 residues long. Trimming shortened V by 1 base and J by 4 bases, and 12 bases separated the two germline ends. The CDR3 here is CASSLSLGYYEQYF. In DNA form, the CDR3 reads TGTGCCAGCAGCTTGAGCTTGGGCTATTACGAGCAGTACTTC. The full variable domain, rest sourced from reference TRBV5-6 and TRBJ2-7, is DAGVTQSPTHLIKTRGQQVTLRCSPKSGHDTVSWYQQALGQGPQFIFQYYEEEERQRGNFPDRFSGHQFPNYSSELNVNALLLGDSALYLCASSLSLGYYEQYFGPGTRLTVT.

The chain combines TRBV7-9 with TRBJ1-2, with a weak D call TRBD1 (5 bases). The CDR3 contains 13 residues. The germline CDR1 and CDR2 sequences are SEHNR and FQNEAQ (reference sequence). Between the trimmed V and J ends, which lost 3 bases and 8 bases, there was a span of 13 bases. The CDR3 DNA reads as TGTGCCAGCAGCTTCCCCCAGGGTTACGGCTACACCTTC. This gives the protein CASSFPQGYGYTF.